Each of the 25 T cell receptor beta chains below was sequenced from the same sample in a study of shared clonotypes between healthy human individuals. The table came from immunoSEQ multiplex PCR; TCRdb's copy has only in-frame clones and leaves some out. The table includes about 1.1 million clones, about 72% detected once. The sequenced sample consisted of memory CD4+ T cells from PBMCs. Documented subset: CD45RA-negative fraction. All receptors come from a man aged 18-30 years in good health. Some clones in this sample may be carry-over from other donors' samples.

This chain uses TRBV5-6 with TRBJ2-4; 12 bases are a match to TRBD1. Trimming removed 4 bases from V and 6 bases from J; junction bases left unmatched: 5. The germline gives CDR1 SGHDT, CDR2 YYEEEE. CDR3 length equals 15 residues. As DNA, the CDR3 is TGTGCCAGCAGCGGGGGACAGGGGGCGGTAAACATTCAGTACTTC. Translation gives CASSGGQGAVNIQYF.

This clone was counted a single time. One base away lies a much larger clone, so this may be a sequencing read error. The CDR3 nucleotides read TGTGCCAGCGGAGTGAACACTGAAGCTTTCTTT. Residues: CASGVNTEAFF. The J gene is TRBJ1-1, the V gene TRBV6-6; D ambiguous. Germline CDR1 and CDR2: MNHNY and SVGAGI (reference sequence). The ends were cut back, 8 bases at V and 0 bases at J, with 4 bases in the middle. There are 11 residues in the CDR3.

This clone was found a few times. The chain couples TRBV11-2 to TRBJ2-4; D is perhaps TRBD2 (5 bases). The germline V gene encodes CDR1 SGHAT and CDR2 FQNNGV. V was shortened by 6 bases and J by 7 bases, with 16 bases between the two germline ends. The CDR3 contains 14 residues. The CDR3 protein is CASRSGSQRNIQYF. The DNA for the CDR3 is TGTGCCAGCAGATCGGGATCGCAGAGGAACATTCAGTACTTC.

The CDR3 DNA reads as TGTGCCAGCAGCTTAGACCCCGACAGACAAGAGACCCAGTACTTC. Its translation is CASSLDPDRQETQYF. The chain recombines TRBV11-3 with TRBJ2-5; possible D gene TRBD1, 5 bases. V shed 0 bases and J shed 2 bases, with 10 bases lying between them. Germline V gene sequence: CDR1 SGHNT, CDR2 YENEEA. This CDR3 has 15 residues.

V and J are TRBV11-2 and TRBJ2-1; D is unresolved. Trimming stripped 0 bases from V and 15 bases from J, with 18 bases between. The CDR3 contains 14 residues. Germline lookup yields CDR1 SGHAT and CDR2 FQNNGV. This chain's CDR3 is CASSLDLGGRVWFF. The CDR3, as DNA: TGTGCCAGCAGCTTAGATCTCGGCGGCCGCGTGTGGTTCTTC.

V usage is TRBV6-5 and J usage is TRBJ1-1, with D unresolved. Germline-derived CDR1 and CDR2 are MNHEY and SVGAGI. The CDR3 has 15 residues. V was cut by 5 bases and J by 3 bases, with 16 bases left in between. CDR3 nucleotide sequence: TGTGCCAGCAGTAAGTCATTACAACACCACACTGAAGCTTTCTTT. It translates to CASSKSLQHHTEAFF.

This chain joins TRBV28 and TRBJ1-1, with D possibly matching TRBD1 (6 bases). This CDR3 spans 13 amino acids. Trimming shortened V by 6 bases and J by 0 bases, and 8 bases separated the two germline ends. CDR1 is MDHEN, CDR2 SYDVKM, per germline. CDR3 nucleotides: TGTGCCAGCAGGAGGGGGTTGAACACTGAAGCTTTCTTT. This sequence encodes CASRRGLNTEAFF.

This clone was found once. Other DNA sequences from this sample encode an identical CDR3 as well. The chain carries TRBV28 and TRBJ2-7, with D unclear. The CDR3 has 12 residues. V dropped 5 bases and J dropped 5 bases, with 10 bases sitting between them. Germline V CDR1 and CDR2: MDHEN, SYDVKM. CDR3 region: CASSPHLHEQYF. The CDR3 nucleotides are TGTGCCAGCAGTCCCCATTTACACGAGCAGTACTTC.

This clone was detected a few times. The genes are TRBV5-1 and TRBJ2-5; 10 bases agree with TRBD1. Germline V gene sequence: CDR1 SGHRS, CDR2 YFSETQ. The CDR3 is 15 amino acids. V lost 4 bases, J lost 5 bases, and 8 bases stayed unmatched. CDR3 in DNA: TGCGCCAGCAGCCTGGGACAGGGGAGTCCGGAGACCCAGTACTTC. Protein: CASSLGQGSPETQYF.

The CDR3 DNA reads as TGTGCCAGCACCCGGGGGACAGGGGGCCCTAGCAATCAGCCCCAGCATTTT. It encodes CASTRGTGGPSNQPQHF. V is TRBV28 and J is TRBJ1-5; TRBD1 matches 12 bases. The trim removed 7 bases at V and 0 bases at J, leaving 7 bases unmatched. Germline V CDR1 and CDR2: MDHEN, SYDVKM. The CDR3 loop spans 17 amino acids.

About this clone itself: The junction and the germline gene differ at one end; a read error may be behind it. The chain employs TRBV7-3 and TRBJ1-2; the match to TRBD1 covers 9 bases. From germline, CDR1 is SGHTA and CDR2 FQGTGA. The length of the CDR3 is 15 residues. The CDR3 sequence: CASSQEDRGLQGYTF. The CDR3 coding sequence is TGCGCCAGCAGCCAAGAGGACAGGGGTTTACAGGGCTACACCTTC.

On this clone itself: Just one base apart from a much larger clone, this may be a read error. Other DNA sequences in this sample translate to the same CDR3. The V call is TRBV30, the J call TRBJ2-5; no clear D gene. The CDR3 is 16 residues long. The V end was cut by 4 bases, the J end by 3 bases, with 21 bases between. The germline CDR1 and CDR2 sequences are GTSNPN and SVGIG (reference sequence). The CDR3 sequence: CAWKTVRLAAKETQYF. The CDR3 DNA sequence: TGTGCCTGGAAGACGGTTCGCCTGGCGGCCAAAGAGACCCAGTACTTC.

The gene calls are TRBV10-3 and TRBJ1-4, with D maybe TRBD1 (5 bases). V gave up 0 bases and J gave up 4 bases, with 9 bases separating them. CDR3 size: 15 residues. Germline V gene sequence: CDR1 ENHRY, CDR2 SYGVKD. The CDR3 sequence: CAISESPGRNEKLFF. The CDR3 bases are TGTGCCATCAGTGAGTCGCCAGGGCGTAATGAAAAACTGTTTTTT.

This clone was seen more than once but under ten times. The chain is built from TRBV7-9 and TRBJ1-2; D is unclear. The CDR3 spans 12 residues. V was clipped by 5 bases and J by 3 bases, with 7 bases between them. Germline CDR1 is SEHNR and CDR2 is FQNEAQ (reference sequence). CDR3 loop: CASSGSDYGYTF. In nucleotides, the CDR3 is TGTGCCAGCAGCGGCAGTGACTATGGCTACACCTTC. The whole variable domain, remainder taken from reference TRBV7-9 and TRBJ1-2, is DTGVSQNPRHKITKRGQNVTFRCDPISEHNRLYWYRQTLGQGPEFLTYFQNEAQLEKSRLLSDRFSAERPKGSFSTLEIQRTEQGDSAMYLCASSGSDYGYTFGSGTRLTVV.

This chain uses TRBV5-8 with TRBJ2-7, with D unclear. This CDR3 is built from 18 residues. Trimming shortened V by 3 bases and J by 4 bases, and 26 bases separated the two germline ends. Germline CDR1 reads SGHTS; CDR2 reads YDEGEE. The CDR3 reads CASSWQWTGSPPPYEQYF. The DNA of the CDR3 is TGTGCCAGCAGCTGGCAATGGACCGGGTCACCCCCGCCGTACGAGCAGTACTTC.

This clone was seen only a few times. This chain's CDR3 is CASTRTGESGNTIYF. The CDR3 DNA follows: TGTGCCAGCACCCGGACAGGGGAATCTGGAAACACCATATATTTT. V and J are TRBV6-1 and TRBJ1-3; 9 bases align to TRBD1. This CDR3 is built from 15 residues. J lost 1 base, V lost 7 bases, and 5 bases had no gene match. Germline loops: CDR1 MNHNS, CDR2 SASEGT.

This chain links TRBV30 with TRBJ2-3; D might be TRBD2 (6 bases). The V gene lost 6 bases and the J gene lost 6 bases, with 10 bases spanning the gap. Per germline, CDR1 GTSNPN and CDR2 SVGIG (reference sequence). This CDR3 has 11 amino acids. The CDR3 is CACRGVDTQYF. In nucleotides, the CDR3 is TGTGCCTGCCGCGGGGTTGATACGCAGTATTTT.

The gene calls are TRBV14 and TRBJ2-2; 13 bases align to TRBD2. After removal of 3 bases from V and 7 bases from J, the junction contained 5 bases not matched to a gene. The germline CDR1 and CDR2 sequences are SGHDN and FVKESK. The CDR3 extends over 16 amino acids. The chain's CDR3 is CASSHRLAGGDGELFF. The DNA of the CDR3 is TGTGCCAGCAGCCATCGACTAGCGGGAGGTGACGGGGAGCTGTTTTTT.

V and J are TRBV5-1 and TRBJ2-1, with 8 nucleotides matching TRBD1. This CDR3 has 14 residues. The V segment lost 0 bases and the J segment 9 bases; nucleotides outside the gene matches: 5. Germline loops: CDR1 SGHRS, CDR2 YFSETQ. The CDR3: CASSLEDRGGEQFF. CDR3 bases: TGCGCCAGCAGCTTGGAAGACAGGGGTGGTGAGCAGTTCTTC.

The chain couples TRBV4-3 to TRBJ2-1, with 13 bases that match TRBD2. Germline V gene lookup returns CDR1 LGHNA and CDR2 YSLEER. Trimming cost V 1 base and J 7 bases; bases outside gene matches: 4. The CDR3 is 16 amino acids. Written as DNA, the CDR3 is TGCGCCAGCAGCCAAGTCTCGGGACTAGCGGGGAATGAGCAGTTCTTC. It specifies CASSQVSGLAGNEQFF.

This clone was seen only a few times. The chain combines TRBV5-4 with TRBJ1-2, with D possibly TRBD1 on 6 matching bases. V was clipped by 4 bases and J by 8 bases, with 15 bases between them. The CDR3 consists of 13 residues. Germline values: CDR1 SGHNT, CDR2 YYREEE (reference sequence). CDR3 nucleotide sequence: TGTGCCAGCAGCACGTGGGGGGGCGAAGGCTACACCTTC. This encodes CASSTWGGEGYTF.

CDR3 residues: CASSPPLAGFTDTQYF. The DNA for the CDR3 is TGTGCCAGCAGTCCCCCCTTAGCGGGCTTCACAGATACGCAGTATTTT. The chain is built from TRBV28 and TRBJ2-3; 7 bases map to TRBD2. Trimming took 5 bases from V and 2 from J; bases not matched to a gene: 10. Germline CDR1 MDHEN, CDR2 SYDVKM. CDR3 length: 16 amino acids. Based on the CDR3 plus reference TRBV28 and TRBJ2-3, the full variable domain is DVKVTQSSRYLVKRTGEKVFLECVQDMDHENMFWYRQDPGLGLRLIYFSYDVKMKEKGDIPEGYSVSREKKERFSLILESASTNQTSMYLCASSPPLAGFTDTQYFGPGTRLTVL.

The sample holds a few counts of this clone. The chain employs TRBV25-1 and TRBJ2-2; D unclear. The CDR3 is 15 amino acids. In germline, CDR1 is MGHDK, CDR2 SYGVNS. The germline V and J ends were trimmed by 6 bases and 1 base, with 12 bases remaining between them. CDR3 sequence (DNA): TGTGCCAGCAGGGCAAGGACCGTGAACACCGGGGAGCTGTTTTTT. Protein product: CASRARTVNTGELFF.

The chain uses TRBV4-2 and TRBJ2-7; D gene unclear. The CDR3 is made up of 15 amino acids. The germline V gene encodes CDR1 LGHNA and CDR2 YNFKEQ. With 1 base removed from V and 0 bases from J, the gap between germline ends came to 10 bases. The CDR3 protein is CASSQVSGSSYEQYF. Here the CDR3 DNA reads TGTGCCAGCAGCCAAGTCTCCGGTAGCTCCTACGAGCAGTACTTC.

This clone has just a few counts. V gene TRBV19 combines with J gene TRBJ1-2; D possibly corresponds to TRBD1 (6 bases). The CDR3 sequence is 13 residues long. With 5 bases removed from V and 5 bases from J, the gap between germline ends came to 12 bases. The germline CDR1 and CDR2 sequences are LNHDA and SQIVND (reference sequence). The CDR3 loop reads CASSWAGEYGYTF. CDR3 DNA sequence: TGTGCCAGTAGTTGGGCAGGGGAATATGGCTACACCTTC.